This TCR beta chain was captured in a study of CD8 T cells in Susac syndrome. Across the study: Clinical remission applied to roughly 8 sequenced Susac syndrome patients, and about 6 had active disease. Blood was drawn from patients with Susac syndrome. At that point, they were therapy-naive, on corticosteroids, or on intravenous immunoglobulin alone.

The authors reverse transcribed 0.5 to 1 ug RNA with random hexamers. TCRdb redid the calling of the immunoSEQ multiplex PCR reads with MiXCR, one entry per CDR3 protein. This table holds some 150,000 distinct CDR3 sequences, 95% found once. Germline CDR1 and CDR2: MGHDK and SYGVNS. This CDR3 contains 13 residues. Unmatched junction bases numbered 2, after V lost 4 bases and J lost 8 bases. The sequencing sample was made of CD4+ T cells from PBMCs. This receptor was identified in a human donor with Susac syndrome. The chain links TRBV25-1 to TRBJ2-3; the match to TRBD1 covers 11 bases. The CDR3 nucleotides read TGTGCCAGCAGTGTTGGGACAGGGGGTACGCAGTATTTT. Protein product: CASSVGTGGTQYF.